The rows below give T cell receptor beta chains drawn from one sample of a study of human T cells and chemical hapten exposure. One entry per CDR3 protein, called by TCRdb with MiXCR from the RACE reads. The data show 65,000 to 85,000 distinct CDR3 sequences, around a tenth seen once. The material was whole blood, obtained in connection with sensitization to the hapten diphenylcyclopropenone (DPC). The receptors stem from a woman in her forties or fifties with alopecia areata. Some clones in this sample may be carry-over from other donors' samples. The CDR3 runs from the conserved cysteine through the conserved F or W. D genes are given only for firm matches. Size is stated for part of the rows, as once, few or many counts, or as a class when the clone is expanded.

D: TRBD1
V: TRBV5-1
size: few
J: TRBJ2-5
CDR3: CASSRGGRETQYF
DNA: TGCGCCAGCAGTCGAGGGGGCCGGGAGACCCAGTACTTC

D: NA
V: TRBV21-1
size: few
J: TRBJ2-5
CDR3: CASSRIQETQYF
DNA: TGTGCCAGCAGCAGGATCCAAGAGACCCAGTACTTC

D: TRBD1
V: TRBV5-6
size: NA
J: TRBJ1-1
CDR3: CASSWTGENTEAFF
DNA: TGTGCCAGCAGCTGGACAGGGGAGAACACTGAAGCTTTCTTT

D: TRBD1
V: TRBV2
size: NA
J: TRBJ2-7
CDR3: CASRTQGAGYEQYF
DNA: TGTGCCAGCAGAACGCAGGGGGCGGGTTACGAGCAGTACTTC

D: NA
V: TRBV29-1
size: NA
J: TRBJ1-1
CDR3: CSVGTVEAFF
DNA: TGCAGCGTTGGGACGGTTGAAGCTTTCTTT

D: NA
V: TRBV19
size: NA
J: TRBJ2-5
CDR3: CASSIGTTRPQYF
DNA: TGTGCCAGTAGTATAGGAACGACCAGACCCCAGTACTTC

D: TRBD2
V: TRBV7-7
size: NA
J: TRBJ2-7
CDR3: CASSPLPSSGPQYEQYF
DNA: TGTGCTAGCAGCCCCCTCCCCTCTAGCGGTCCTCAATACGAGCAGTACTTC

D: TRBD1
V: TRBV6-2/TRBV6-3
size: few
J: TRBJ2-1
CDR3: CASRPSGGSYNEQFF
DNA: TGTGCCAGCAGACCGTCAGGGGGCTCCTACAATGAGCAGTTCTTC

D: NA
V: TRBV6-5
size: few
J: TRBJ1-1
CDR3: CASRQGTEAFF
DNA: TGTGCCAGCAGACAGGGAACTGAAGCTTTCTTT

D: NA
V: TRBV28
size: few
J: TRBJ1-1
CDR3: CASSLRQITEAFF
DNA: TGTGCCAGCAGTTTACGGCAGATCACTGAAGCTTTCTTT

D: TRBD1
V: TRBV4-1
size: many
J: TRBJ1-1
CDR3: CASSARDRGPYRFF
DNA: TGCGCCAGCAGCGCACGGGACAGGGGGCCCTATCGTTTCTTT

D: NA
V: TRBV21-1
size: NA
J: TRBJ2-1
CDR3: CASSMGRTSGNYNEQFF
DNA: TGTGCCAGCAGCATGGGGAGGACTAGCGGAAATTACAATGAGCAGTTCTTC

D: TRBD2
V: TRBV20-1
size: many
J: TRBJ2-3
CDR3: CSARELAGSTDTQYF
DNA: TGCAGTGCTAGAGAACTAGCGGGGAGCACAGATACGCAGTATTTT

D: TRBD2
V: TRBV28
size: NA
J: TRBJ2-7
CDR3: CASSGAYEQYF
DNA: TGTGCCAGTAGCGGGGCCTACGAGCAGTACTTC

D: TRBD1
V: TRBV2
size: many
J: TRBJ1-2
CDR3: CASATGGYGYTF
DNA: TGTGCCAGCGCGACAGGGGGCTATGGCTACACCTTC

D: TRBD2
V: TRBV7-8
size: NA
J: TRBJ2-4
CDR3: CASSLAMRTSGGIKNIQYF
DNA: TGTGCCAGCAGCTTAGCTATGCGGACTAGTGGGGGGATTAAAAACATTCAGTACTTC

D: NA
V: TRBV20-1
size: NA
J: TRBJ2-1
CDR3: CSTRGDNEQFF
DNA: TGCAGTACTAGAGGAGACAATGAGCAGTTCTTC

D: TRBD1
V: TRBV27
size: NA
J: TRBJ2-2
CDR3: CASTPGQANTGELFF
DNA: TGTGCCAGCACACCGGGACAGGCGAACACCGGGGAGCTGTTTTTT

D: TRBD2
V: TRBV10-3
size: few
J: TRBJ2-7
CDR3: CAITPGLAPTEQYF
DNA: TGTGCCATCACTCCGGGACTAGCCCCTACGGAGCAGTACTTC

D: NA
V: TRBV19
size: many
J: TRBJ2-7
CDR3: CASSIGAGGSYEQYF
DNA: TGTGCCAGTAGTATCGGGGCCGGCGGGTCCTACGAGCAGTACTTC

D: NA
V: TRBV20-1
size: few
J: TRBJ2-1
CDR3: CSASGRPPQANNEQFF
DNA: TGCAGTGCTAGTGGAAGACCCCCTCAAGCCAACAATGAGCAGTTCTTC

D: NA
V: TRBV12-3/TRBV12-4
size: many
J: TRBJ1-6
CDR3: CASSPLPRNSPLHF
DNA: TGTGCCAGCAGCCCCTTGCCGAGAAATTCACCCCTCCACTTT

D: NA
V: TRBV20-1
size: few
J: TRBJ2-3
CDR3: CSAGEISRDTQYF
DNA: TGCAGTGCTGGGGAAATCTCTCGGGATACGCAGTATTTT

D: NA
V: TRBV4-3
size: few
J: TRBJ2-1
CDR3: CASSQDPGGDISRNEQFF
DNA: TGCGCCAGCAGCCAAGATCCGGGCGGGGATATTTCTAGGAATGAGCAGTTCTTC

D: NA
V: TRBV7-2
size: NA
J: TRBJ1-1
CDR3: CASSIGTLQGGTEAFF
DNA: TGTGCCAGCAGCATAGGGACCCTACAAGGAGGCACTGAAGCTTTCTTT

D: TRBD2
V: TRBV4-1
size: NA
J: TRBJ2-1
CDR3: CASSQGLAGVNEQFF
DNA: TGCGCCAGCAGCCAGGGACTAGCGGGAGTCAATGAGCAGTTCTTC

D: NA
V: TRBV9
size: few
J: TRBJ1-5
CDR3: CASSREGVNQPQHF
DNA: TGTGCCAGCAGCCGTGAGGGGGTCAATCAGCCCCAGCATTTT

D: NA
V: TRBV5-1
size: few
J: TRBJ2-7
CDR3: CASSQDGSGGPYEQYF
DNA: TGCGCCAGCAGCCAGGATGGTAGCGGAGGGCCCTACGAGCAGTACTTC

D: NA
V: TRBV6-1
size: many
J: TRBJ1-1
CDR3: CASSEAGRGTEAFF
DNA: TGTGCCAGCAGTGAAGCGGGTAGAGGCACTGAAGCTTTCTTT

D: TRBD2
V: TRBV29-1
size: many
J: TRBJ2-3
CDR3: CSVQRETSGRAVMDTQYF
DNA: TGCAGCGTTCAAAGGGAAACTAGCGGGAGGGCCGTCATGGATACGCAGTATTTT

D: TRBD2
V: TRBV4-2
size: NA
J: TRBJ2-1
CDR3: CASNSPGGGNNEQFF
DNA: TGTGCCAGCAACTCCCCCGGGGGAGGGAACAATGAGCAGTTCTTC

D: NA
V: TRBV20-1
size: few
J: TRBJ1-6
CDR3: CSAKPGRNSPLHF
DNA: TGCAGTGCCAAGCCAGGGCGGAATTCACCCCTCCACTTT

D: NA
V: TRBV4-2
size: few
J: TRBJ2-7
CDR3: CASSQGAGDSSYEQYF
DNA: TGTGCCAGCAGCCAAGGAGCCGGCGACAGCTCCTACGAGCAGTACTTC

D: TRBD2
V: TRBV7-9
size: NA
J: TRBJ2-3
CDR3: CASSLVLAYATDTQYF
DNA: TGTGCCAGCAGCTTAGTACTAGCGTACGCCACAGATACGCAGTATTTT

D: NA
V: TRBV27
size: few
J: TRBJ1-1
CDR3: CASSLLGLGNTEAFF
DNA: TGTGCCAGCAGTTTACTAGGGCTGGGGAACACTGAAGCTTTCTTT

D: NA
V: TRBV7-2
size: NA
J: TRBJ1-2
CDR3: CASSLNPANYGYTF
DNA: TGTGCCAGCAGCTTGAATCCAGCTAACTATGGCTACACCTTC

D: NA
V: TRBV20-1
size: NA
J: TRBJ2-7
CDR3: CSADRANEQYF
DNA: TGCAGTGCTGACCGGGCAAACGAGCAGTACTTC

D: NA
V: TRBV20-1
size: many
J: TRBJ1-3
CDR3: CSAIDSFGNTIYF
DNA: TGCAGTGCTATTGACAGCTTTGGAAACACCATATATTTT

D: TRBD1
V: TRBV12-3/TRBV12-4
size: many
J: TRBJ2-2
CDR3: CASREDRGRTGELFF
DNA: TGTGCCAGCAGAGAAGACAGGGGGAGAACCGGGGAGCTGTTTTTT

D: TRBD2
V: TRBV10-3
size: NA
J: TRBJ2-1
CDR3: CALRGTSGSGEQFF
DNA: TGTGCCCTAAGAGGGACTAGCGGGAGCGGTGAGCAGTTCTTC

D: TRBD2
V: TRBV7-8
size: many
J: TRBJ2-4
CDR3: CASSLTTSGRWAKNIQYF
DNA: TGTGCCAGCAGCCTCACGACTAGCGGGAGGTGGGCCAAAAACATTCAGTACTTC

D: TRBD1
V: TRBV11-2
size: many
J: TRBJ2-2
CDR3: CASRIGGINTGELFF
DNA: TGTGCCAGCCGAATAGGGGGCATCAACACCGGGGAGCTGTTTTTT

D: TRBD2
V: TRBV2
size: many
J: TRBJ2-2
CDR3: CASSHTSGRGTGELFF
DNA: TGTGCCAGCAGTCACACTAGCGGGAGAGGAACCGGGGAGCTGTTTTTT

D: NA
V: TRBV11-2
size: many
J: TRBJ2-3
CDR3: CASSLARDTQYF
DNA: TGTGCCAGCAGCTTAGCTAGAGATACGCAGTATTTT

D: NA
V: TRBV28
size: many
J: TRBJ2-1
CDR3: CASSITNEQFF
DNA: TGTGCCAGCAGTATAACCAATGAGCAGTTCTTC

D: NA
V: TRBV7-8
size: many
J: TRBJ1-6
CDR3: CASSLGGAENSPLHF
DNA: TGTGCCAGCAGCTTAGGAGGGGCCGAAAATTCACCCCTCCACTTT

D: TRBD1
V: TRBV12-3/TRBV12-4
size: few
J: TRBJ1-2
CDR3: CASSPRGAGGGYGYTF
DNA: TGTGCCAGCAGCCCCCGAGGGGCAGGGGGCGGCTATGGCTACACCTTC

D: TRBD2
V: TRBV20-1
size: few
J: TRBJ2-3
CDR3: CSAQERTRSTDTQYF
DNA: TGCAGTGCTCAGGAGCGGACTAGGTCCACAGATACGCAGTATTTT

D: NA
V: TRBV18
size: few
J: TRBJ2-3
CDR3: CASSTYVELRRTDTQYF
DNA: TGTGCCAGCTCTACGTATGTGGAGTTGAGACGCACAGATACGCAGTATTTT

D: NA
V: TRBV3-1
size: few
J: TRBJ1-6
CDR3: CASSVRDLLPLHF
DNA: TGTGCCAGCAGCGTCCGGGACCTACTTCCCCTCCACTTT

D: NA
V: TRBV7-8
size: many
J: TRBJ1-1
CDR3: CASSLAQGEAFF
DNA: TGTGCCAGCAGCTTAGCGCAGGGTGAAGCTTTCTTT